Described below is a single TCR beta chain sequence and its context. Its antigen is not identified. This sample was included in a study of cytomegalovirus exposure and HLA in healthy donors. Study-wide results and caveats: It was reported that the classifier diagnosed cytomegalovirus status with high specificity and sensitivity in both the original and validation cohorts. A later analysis reportedly found that, within productive TCRs, an Asian-associated ancestry cluster had fewer N-insertions than the mean observed across the roughly 700 donors. Links to common viral pathogens appeared, in a later analysis, for several of the most significant clusters.

Likely unrecorded immune exposures existed in these nominally healthy donors. In the PCR, 60 Vbeta and 13 Jbeta primers were used. Libraries were prepared by immunoSEQ multiplex PCR; TCRdb keeps only in-frame clonotypes and omits some of them. This sample's clone table lists fewer than 95,000 clones. The specimen was PBMCs. The receptor was derived from a woman aged 35 to 49 in good health and CMV-seropositive.

CDR3 protein: CSVSGREQYF. The CDR3 DNA sequence: TGCAGCGTTTCAGGCCGCGAGCAGTACTTC. The chain recombines TRBV29-1 with TRBJ2-5; unclear D gene. TRBJ2-7 explains the end of the DNA better; the J call may be wrong. The CDR3 consists of 10 residues. Per the germline V gene, CDR1 is SQVTM and CDR2 is ANQGSEA.